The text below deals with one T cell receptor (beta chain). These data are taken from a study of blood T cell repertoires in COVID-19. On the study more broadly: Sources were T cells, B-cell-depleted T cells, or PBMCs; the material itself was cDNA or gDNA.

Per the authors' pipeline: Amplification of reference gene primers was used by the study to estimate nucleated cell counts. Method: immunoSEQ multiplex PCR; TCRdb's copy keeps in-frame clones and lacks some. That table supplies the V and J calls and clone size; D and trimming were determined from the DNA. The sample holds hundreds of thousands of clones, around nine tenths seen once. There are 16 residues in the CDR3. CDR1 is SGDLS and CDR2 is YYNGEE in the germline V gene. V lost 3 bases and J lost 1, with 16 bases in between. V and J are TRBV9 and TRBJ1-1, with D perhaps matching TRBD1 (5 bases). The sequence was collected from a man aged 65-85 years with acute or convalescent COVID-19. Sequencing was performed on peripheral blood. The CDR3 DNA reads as TGTGCCAGCAGCGGAGGCAGGGCAGGTAGGAACACTGAAGCTTTCTTT. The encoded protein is CASSGGRAGRNTEAFF.